Listed below are T cell receptor beta chains from one sample, sequenced in a study of identical twins. One entry per CDR3 protein, called by TCRdb with MiXCR from the 5' RACE reads. The table lists about 240,000 distinct CDR3 sequences, 9.5% to 15% of them singletons, with under 4.5% in the top ten. These data are also associated with another study on yellow fever vaccine responses in identical twins.

What was sequenced was memory (CD45RO+) T cells sorted from blood. These receptors all come from a woman under 30 in good health. Each CDR3 is given with its conserved first and last residue. The D gene is left open where the match is weak. Where a row states a size, it is once, few, many or the class of an expanded clone; other rows omit it.

D,J,V,size,DNA,CDR3
.,TRBJ2-2,TRBV7-2,many,TGTGCCCGCCAGACGGGATACACCGGGGAGCTGTTTTTT,CARQTGYTGELFF
TRBD2,TRBJ2-3,TRBV28,few,TGTGCCAGCAGCTTAGCGGGAGGATCAGATACGCAGTATTTT,CASSLAGGSDTQYF
TRBD1,TRBJ2-7,TRBV29-1,many,TGCAGCGTTGATGGTGAGACAGGGACCTACGAGCAGTACTTC,CSVDGETGTYEQYF
.,TRBJ2-7,TRBV7-7,.,TGTGCTAGCAGCTGCCAGTCCGGGCCGTCCTACGAGCAGTACTTC,CASSCQSGPSYEQYF
.,TRBJ2-6,TRBV12-3/TRBV12-4,many,TGTGCCAGCAGTTTGGGACGGAGCTCTGGGGCCAACGTCCTGACTTTC,CASSLGRSSGANVLTF
.,TRBJ2-5,TRBV7-3,.,TGTGCCAGCAGCCCCGGCGGAGCCCCAGGGGAGACCCAGTACTTC,CASSPGGAPGETQYF
.,TRBJ2-2,TRBV7-3,few,TGTGCCAGCAGCTTAACCGGACAGAACACCGGGGAGCTGTTTTTT,CASSLTGQNTGELFF
.,TRBJ2-4,TRBV20-1,.,TGCAGTGCGGATACCAGGTTCGGGGCGGACAAAAACATTCAGTACTTC,CSADTRFGADKNIQYF
.,TRBJ2-2,TRBV12-3/TRBV12-4,.,TGTGCCAGCAGCATAAACGGGGAGCTGTTTTTT,CASSINGELFF
.,TRBJ2-5,TRBV29-1,few,TGCAGCGTTGCTGGACAACGGGGGGAGACCCAGTACTTC,CSVAGQRGETQYF
.,TRBJ2-3,TRBV27,.,TGTGCCAGCCGGCCAGGGAAAACAGATACGCAGTATTTT,CASRPGKTDTQYF
TRBD2,TRBJ2-1,TRBV7-2,.,TGTGCCAGCAGCCCTCCCAGCGGGGGGGCGCAGCAGTTCTTC,CASSPPSGGAQQFF
.,TRBJ2-5,TRBV7-9,.,TGTGCCAGCGCACGAGAGACCCAGTACTTC,CASARETQYF
.,TRBJ2-3,TRBV25-1,few,TGTGCCAGCAGGCGGAGCGAGGATACGCAGTATTTT,CASRRSEDTQYF
TRBD2,TRBJ2-5,TRBV29-1,few,TGCAGCTACAGGCGGGGGGAGACCCAGTACTTC,CSYRRGETQYF
.,TRBJ2-3,TRBV5-1,few,TGCGCCAGCAGAACAGGGTCAGGAGATACGCAGTATTTT,CASRTGSGDTQYF
.,TRBJ1-5,TRBV6-1,.,TGTGCCAGCCGTCCGACGGGACTGGCTAGCAATCAGCCCCAGCATTTT,CASRPTGLASNQPQHF
TRBD2,TRBJ2-7,TRBV7-8,.,TGTGCCAGCAGCTCCAGGACTAGCGGGGGCGAGCAGTACTTC,CASSSRTSGGEQYF
.,TRBJ2-7,TRBV30,.,TGTGCCTACCTCGGGACCTACGAGCAGTACTTC,CAYLGTYEQYF
TRBD2,TRBJ2-2,TRBV4-3,many,TGCGCCAGCAGCCAAGATACGGTAGCGGGAGTACGTGGCGGGGAGCTGTTTTTT,CASSQDTVAGVRGGELFF
TRBD2,TRBJ2-1,TRBV5-5,.,TGTGCCAGCAGCTTGGGTCGGACTAGCGGGAGCAATGAGCAGTTCTTC,CASSLGRTSGSNEQFF
TRBD1,TRBJ2-1,TRBV11-2,.,TGTGCCAGCAGCGTCAGGGGGAATGAGCAGTTCTTC,CASSVRGNEQFF
TRBD1,TRBJ2-4,TRBV20-1,.,TGCAGTGCTAGAGATCATAGGACAGGGAGAGGAAACATTCAGTACTTC,CSARDHRTGRGNIQYF
.,TRBJ2-3,TRBV5-1,.,TGCGCCAGCAGCGCTCGAACTAGCACAGATACGCAGTATTTT,CASSARTSTDTQYF
TRBD1,TRBJ2-7,TRBV7-9,few,TGTGCCAGCAGTTTCGGGGACAGGGGCCCCAGCTACGAGCAGTACTTC,CASSFGDRGPSYEQYF
TRBD2,TRBJ2-1,TRBV15,few,TGTGCCACCAGCGAGTTTGGAGCGGGGGGTGAGCAGTTCTTC,CATSEFGAGGEQFF
.,TRBJ1-1,TRBV6-2/TRBV6-3,many,TGTGCCAGCAGACCGAAGGGGGTTTTGAACACTGAAGCTTTCTTT,CASRPKGVLNTEAFF
TRBD2,TRBJ2-1,TRBV29-1,few,TGCAGCGTTGTAATACTAGCGGGAGTCGGAAATGAGCAGTTCTTC,CSVVILAGVGNEQFF
TRBD2,TRBJ2-1,TRBV3-1,few,TGTGCCAGCAGCACCCGGACTAGCGGGAGCCCTAGCTCCTACAATGAGCAGTTCTTC,CASSTRTSGSPSSYNEQFF
TRBD2,TRBJ2-3,TRBV6-4,few,TGTGCCAGCAGTGATCAGCGGGGGGCAGATACGCAGTATTTT,CASSDQRGADTQYF
TRBD1,TRBJ2-1,TRBV3-1,.,TGTGCCAGCAGCCCGAGGACAGGGAGGTCCTACAATGAGCAGTTCTTC,CASSPRTGRSYNEQFF
TRBD2,TRBJ2-7,TRBV27,.,TGTGCCAGCAGTTTAACGGTAGCTAGCGGGTCCTACGAGCAGTACTTC,CASSLTVASGSYEQYF
.,TRBJ2-5,TRBV20-1,few,TGCAGTGCTAGAGAGGAAGAGACCCAGTACTTC,CSAREEETQYF
.,TRBJ2-2,TRBV6-1,few,TGTGCCAGCAGAGACAGGATACGAACCGGGGAGCTGTTTTTT,CASRDRIRTGELFF
.,TRBJ2-1,TRBV20-1,.,TGCAGTGCTAGAGATCCAAGGACAGAGCCCAATGAGCAGTTCTTC,CSARDPRTEPNEQFF
.,TRBJ1-1,TRBV20-1,.,TGCAGTGTCCCGAGTGGTAGGGGAGTAGGGAACACTGAAGCTTTCTTT,CSVPSGRGVGNTEAFF
.,TRBJ2-5,TRBV29-1,few,TGCAGCGTTGTGTCGGGGGAAGAGACCCAGTACTTC,CSVVSGEETQYF
.,TRBJ2-3,TRBV20-1,many,TGCAGTGCTGGTCCTAGGGATACGCAGTATTTT,CSAGPRDTQYF
.,TRBJ2-3,TRBV29-1,few,TGCAGCGTTGTGCTGAACACAGATACGCAGTATTTT,CSVVLNTDTQYF
.,TRBJ2-1,TRBV4-1,.,TGCGCCAGCAGCCAGTCTCCAACTGAGCAGTTCTTC,CASSQSPTEQFF
TRBD2,TRBJ2-5,TRBV6-1,.,TGTGCCAGCAGTCTCCGCGGGGGGCTCGGGGAGACCCAGTACTTC,CASSLRGGLGETQYF
TRBD1,TRBJ2-7,TRBV28,.,TGTGCCAGCAGAGAGGACAGGGGGAACGGACCTAGCTCCTACGAGCAGTACTTC,CASREDRGNGPSSYEQYF
.,TRBJ2-3,TRBV4-1,few,TGCGCCAGCAGCCAAGTTAACGGCCTTAGCACAGATACGCAGTATTTT,CASSQVNGLSTDTQYF
.,TRBJ1-2,TRBV24-1,.,TGTGCCACCAGTGATTTGCCGGGAGGTGGCTACACCTTC,CATSDLPGGGYTF
TRBD2,TRBJ2-2,TRBV12-3/TRBV12-4,many,TGTGCCAGCAGTTTACGGTCCACAAGCGGGACTAGCGTAAATAGCGGGGAGCTGTTTTTT,CASSLRSTSGTSVNSGELFF
TRBD2,TRBJ2-7,TRBV28,.,TGTGCCAGCAGTCGAGTGGGGGGGGAGCAGTACTTC,CASSRVGGEQYF
.,TRBJ2-1,TRBV11-2,.,TGTGCCAGCAGAGAAACAGATCTTAATAGAAATGAGCAGTTCTTC,CASRETDLNRNEQFF
.,TRBJ2-1,TRBV3-1,.,TGTGCCAGCAGCCAAGTGGAGGGTAGCGAGCAGTTCTTC,CASSQVEGSEQFF
.,TRBJ2-2,TRBV20-1,few,TGCAGTGCGACACTACCACGAAACACCGGGGAGCTGTTTTTT,CSATLPRNTGELFF